This TCR beta chain is from a study of identical twins. Study-wide points: Interpretation of the results relied on cross-sectional statistical analysis and not on following the same donors.

One entry per CDR3 protein, called by TCRdb with MiXCR from the 5' RACE reads. Of approximately 190,000 distinct CDR3 sequences listed, around a sixth were seen once; the top ten hold 40% to 45%. This clonotype was observed at least ten times. Its antigen is as yet unknown. This CDR3 comprises 15 residues. V shed 0 bases and J shed 3 bases, with 11 bases lying between them. Per germline, CDR1 LGHNA and CDR2 YNFKEQ. These data were likewise used in another study, on T cells expressing NK-cell markers. As that study records: Clones of NKG2C+ T cells that had expanded were of unclear HCMV specificity.

The sample was CD8+ T cells sorted from blood. The chain combines TRBV4-2 with TRBJ2-5; weak D call: TRBD2 (6 bases). The TCR originated in a woman aged 18 to 35 in good health. The CDR3 coding sequence is TGTGCCAGCAGCCAAGATGGTAGCGGAAAAGAGACCCAGTACTTC. Amino acid sequence: CASSQDGSGKETQYF.